There are a few counts of the clone carrying this T cell receptor (beta chain). Antigen unknown. The data were obtained in a study of cytotoxic CD8 clonotypes in ibrutinib-treated CLL. Study observations and caveats: Relative to age-matched healthy donors, clonality at baseline was higher, and it tracked circulating CD8+ T-cell counts.

The germline gives CDR1 MNHEY, CDR2 SMNVEV (reference sequence). V lost 6 bases and J lost 1; bases outside the gene matches: 5. This CDR3 has 14 residues. Depth targeted 1 in 200,000 to 1 in 1 million T cells, averaging roughly 9.3x coverage per clonotype. Libraries were prepared by immunoSEQ multiplex PCR; TCRdb keeps only in-frame clonotypes and omits some of them. Of some 130,000 clones listed, over 75% are singletons. Sequencing was performed on PBMCs, taken after 24 months of ibrutinib treatment. This clonotype was obtained from a human donor with chronic lymphocytic leukemia. The chain links TRBV27 to TRBJ1-1, with 7 positions matching TRBD1. The CDR3 DNA follows: TGTGCCAGCAGCATACAGGGGCCGAACACTGAAGCTTTCTTT. Translated: CASSIQGPNTEAFF.